One and the same sample provided the 10 T cell receptor beta chains below, sequenced in a study of blood T cell repertoires in COVID-19. TCRdb's table, derived via immunoSEQ multiplex PCR, lists solely in-frame clones and lacks some. The sample contains 200,000 to 250,000 clones, approximately 80% of which appear only once. Sequencing was carried out using PBMCs or T cells enriched from blood (not recorded which). Receptors originate from a woman in her thirties or forties with acute COVID-19.

The chain has TRBV19 and TRBJ2-1; 10 bases fit TRBD1. Germline V gene sequence: CDR1 LNHDA, CDR2 SQIVND (reference sequence). The CDR3 is 15 residues long. V shed 1 base and J 7 bases; nucleotides not matched to a gene: 4. CDR3 region: CASSIGQGAGNEQFF. The CDR3 DNA follows: TGTGCCAGTAGTATAGGACAGGGGGCAGGGAATGAGCAGTTCTTC.

This clone was observed a few times. V and J are TRBV7-8 and TRBJ1-2, with TRBD1 matching 8 bases. The germline V gene encodes CDR1 SGHVS and CDR2 FQNEAQ. The V and J ends lost 5 bases and 4 bases, in that order; junction bases with no gene match: 6. The CDR3 contains 14 residues. The CDR3 DNA follows: TGTGCCAGCAGCACAGGACAGGGAATCTATGGCTACACCTTC. This codes for CASSTGQGIYGYTF. Full variable domain (outside the CDR3, taken from reference TRBV7-8 and TRBJ1-2): GAGVSQSPRYKVAKRGQDVALRCDPISGHVSLFWYQQALGQGPEFLTYFQNEAQLDKSGLPSDRFFAERPEGSVSTLKIQRTQQEDSAVYLCASSTGQGIYGYTFGSGTRLTVV.

V gene TRBV11-2 combines with J gene TRBJ1-4; 10 positions match TRBD1. The CDR3 is made up of 14 amino acids. V gave up 5 bases and J gave up 5 bases; unmatched junction bases: 2. The germline V gene encodes CDR1 SGHAT and CDR2 FQNNGV. CDR3 DNA: TGTGCCAGCAGCCCGGGACAGGGGAATGAAAAACTGTTTTTT. It specifies CASSPGQGNEKLFF.

This chain links TRBV6-6 with TRBJ1-3; 7 bases fit TRBD1. V shed 7 bases and J 0 bases; nucleotides not matched to a gene: 3. The CDR3 loop spans 14 amino acids. Germline loops: CDR1 MNHNY, CDR2 SVGAGI (reference sequence). The CDR3 loop reads CASTGTASGNTIYF. CDR3 in DNA: TGTGCCAGCACCGGGACAGCCTCTGGAAACACCATATATTTT.

The chain uses TRBV11-2 and TRBJ2-7; 11 bases map to TRBD2. With 1 base clipped from V and 4 bases from J, the junction kept 12 bases outside the gene matches. Germline CDR1 reads SGHAT; CDR2 reads FQNNGV. The length of the CDR3 is 18 residues. The CDR3: CASSLAVGASGRKYEQYF. The DNA of the CDR3 is TGTGCCAGCAGCTTAGCGGTAGGGGCTAGCGGGAGGAAGTACGAGCAGTACTTC.

CDR3 in DNA: TGTGCCAGCTCACCATTCCGAGAGACCCAGTACTTC. It yields the protein CASSPFRETQYF. The chain links TRBV18 to TRBJ2-5; D gene uncertain. V lost 2 bases, J lost 4 bases, and 5 bases lay in between. CDR3 length: 12 residues. Germline CDR1 is KGHSH and CDR2 is LQKENI.

This clone was counted between two and nine times. This chain links TRBV19 with TRBJ2-2; D not certain. The CDR3 contains 14 residues. The V gene's germline CDR1 is LNHDA and CDR2 SQIVND (reference sequence). V gave up 1 base and J gave up 3 bases, with 6 bases separating them. The CDR3 coding sequence is TGTGCCAGTAGTATAGTGGGCTACACCGGGGAGCTGTTTTTT. The encoded protein is CASSIVGYTGELFF.

The chain has TRBV4-3 and TRBJ1-1, with D perhaps matching TRBD1 (6 bases). Trimming cost V 3 bases and J 1 base, with 15 bases left between them. Germline-derived CDR1 and CDR2 are LGHNA and YSLEER. The CDR3 covers 16 residues. The CDR3 nucleotides read TGCGCCAGCAGCCAGGTCAGGGGCTTGGGGAACACTGAAGCTTTCTTT. Translated: CASSQVRGLGNTEAFF.

This chain links TRBV19 with TRBJ2-7; D ambiguous. V was pared by 1 base and J by 5 bases, with 12 bases between. CDR1 LNHDA and CDR2 SQIVND come from the germline V gene (reference sequence). The CDR3 contains 14 residues. The CDR3 region is CASSIVGMDHEQYF. The CDR3 DNA follows: TGTGCCAGTAGTATAGTGGGCATGGATCACGAGCAGTACTTC.

The chain uses TRBV28 and TRBJ2-7; tentatively, D is TRBD2 (6 bases). V was clipped by 7 bases and J by 6 bases, with 10 bases between them. In germline, CDR1 is MDHEN, CDR2 SYDVKM. This CDR3 has 11 residues. In nucleotides, the CDR3 is TGTGCCAGCAAATCCGGGGGCGAGCAGTACTTC. It translates to CASKSGGEQYF. Using reference TRBV28 and TRBJ2-7 for the parts outside the CDR3, the full variable domain is DVKVTQSSRYLVKRTGEKVFLECVQDMDHENMFWYRQDPGLGLRLIYFSYDVKMKEKGDIPEGYSVSREKKERFSLILESASTNQTSMYLCASKSGGEQYFGPGTRLTVT.